This T cell receptor (beta chain) emerged from a study of technical replicates of blood from a few donors. Method: immunoSEQ multiplex PCR; TCRdb's copy keeps in-frame clones and lacks some. Of roughly 100,000 clones in the sample, approximately 96% were seen once. Trimming cost V 6 bases and J 5 bases; bases outside gene matches: 13. Germline loops: CDR1 MDHEN, CDR2 SYDVKM. The CDR3 is made up of 16 amino acids. This sequence originates from a human donor in good health. The sequenced sample consisted of T cells isolated from PBMCs. J is TRBJ1-2 and V is TRBV28; 9 positions match TRBD1. The CDR3 nucleotides read TGTGCCAGCAGACCACCGGGACAGGGACCACCTTATGGCTACACCTTC. This sequence encodes CASRPPGQGPPYGYTF.